Following are 9 T cell receptor beta chains from one sample sequenced in a study of molecular identifiers for immune sequencing clone quantification. Using its own MiXCR run on the PCR reads, TCRdb lists one record per CDR3 protein. This sample has fewer than 8,500 distinct CDR3 sequences; around a third occur once, and the top ten carry about 7%. What was sequenced was naive CD8+ T cells from blood, with Jurkat cell RNA spiked in. Subset reported: FACS-sorted CD8+CD4-CCR7+CD45RA+ naive T cells. The source is a human donor in good health. Some libraries in this study had Jurkat cell RNA spiked in.

About this clonotype: Being one base from a much bigger clone, this may be a read error. The conserved final phenylalanine or tryptophan is absent from the CDR3, which likely points to a read error. The CDR3 bases are TGCGCCAGCAGCCAGAGGACTAGCGGGAGCTACGAGCAGTACATC. Translation gives CASSQRTSGSYEQYI. The chain uses TRBV4-3 and TRBJ2-7, with 13 bases aligning to TRBD2. V gave up 3 bases and J gave up 3 bases; unmatched junction bases: 2. The germline V gene encodes CDR1 LGHNA and CDR2 YSLEER. The CDR3 is made up of 15 amino acids.

About this clonotype: Given a much more abundant clone one base away, this may be a read error. V and J are TRBV4-3 and TRBJ2-3, with TRBD1 as a possible D gene (6 bases). The CDR3 sequence is 15 residues long. Germline-derived CDR1 and CDR2 are LGHNA and YSLEER. CDR3 DNA sequence: TGCGCCAGCAGCCCCGTGTTCAGGGGTACAGATACGCGGTATTTT. This translates into CASSPVFRGTDTRYF.

By its share, this clonotype is medium-sized. In DNA form, the CDR3 reads TGCGCCAGCTCCGAGGGACGGATGAACACTGAAGCTTTCTTT. It is translated as CASSEGRMNTEAFF. This chain connects TRBV5-1 to TRBJ1-1; TRBD1 is a possible D gene (5 bases). V shed 7 bases and J shed 0 bases, with 13 bases lying between them. The CDR3 sequence is 14 residues long. CDR1 SGHRS and CDR2 YFSETQ come from the germline V gene.

Of note for this clonotype: A much more abundant neighbour one base away suggests this may be a read error. As the CDR3 is not closed by the conserved phenylalanine or tryptophan, this likely results from a read error. The chain uses TRBV29-1 and TRBJ2-3, with a weak D call TRBD1 (5 bases). The ends were cut back, 4 bases at V and 1 base at J, with 15 bases in the middle. The germline gives CDR1 SQVTM, CDR2 ANQGSEA. The CDR3 contains 15 residues. The CDR3, as DNA: TGCAGCGTTGGGGGCCTAAATGAGGGCACAGATACGCAGTATTCT. Translating it yields CSVGGLNEGTDTQYS.

Comment on this clonotype: Sequence at one end of the junction differs from germline and may be a read error. CDR3 in DNA: TGTGCCAGCAGGGGACGGCCTAAAGAAAAACTGATTTTT. It yields the protein CASRGRPKEKLIF. The chain carries TRBV2 and TRBJ1-4; perhaps TRBD1 as D (5 bases). This CDR3 has 13 amino acids. Germline V gene lookup returns CDR1 SNHLY and CDR2 FYNNEI. Variable domain in full (rest from reference TRBV2 and TRBJ1-4): EPEVTQTPSHQVTQMGQEVILRCVPISNHLYFYWYRQILGQKVEFLVSFYNNEISEKSEIFDDQFSVERPDGSNFTLKIRSTKLEDSAMYFCASRGRPKEKLIFGSGTQLSVL.

The genes are TRBV4-3 and TRBJ2-3, with D unclear. Trimming cost V 3 bases and J 3 bases, with 10 bases left between them. Per germline, CDR1 LGHNA and CDR2 YSLEER. This CDR3 is 14 amino acids long. The CDR3 protein is CASSQTLGTDTQYF. Written as DNA, the CDR3 is TGCGCCAGCAGCCAGACACTGGGAACAGATACGCAGTATTTT.

This clonotype turned up a few times. The CDR3 DNA follows: TGTGCCTCAGAGACCAAAACAGGGATTGGGTATAGCAATCAGCCCCAGCATTTT. Amino acid sequence: CASETKTGIGYSNQPQHF. The chain recombines TRBV6-2 or TRBV6-3 with TRBJ1-5, with D possibly TRBD1 on 6 matching bases. The CDR3 covers 18 residues. Trimming shortened V by 11 bases and J by 0 bases, and 26 bases separated the two germline ends. Germline V lookup: CDR1 MNHEY, CDR2 SVGEGT.

This rearrangement joins TRBV10-3 to TRBJ2-7, with 9 bases that match TRBD1. Per the germline V gene, CDR1 is ENHRY and CDR2 is SYGVKD. The CDR3 extends over 16 amino acids. After removal of 6 bases from V and 5 bases from J, the junction contained 14 bases not matched to a gene. The CDR3 loop reads CAIRAPGDRVNNEQYF. The CDR3 DNA is TGTGCCATCAGGGCCCCGGGGGACAGGGTAAACAACGAGCAGTACTTC.

This clonotype is medium-sized by share. The chain links TRBV28 to TRBJ2-5; 9 bases are a match to TRBD2. There are 17 residues in the CDR3. Trimming at V came to 5 bases and at J to 0 bases, leaving 10 bases not matched to a gene. Germline CDR1 is MDHEN and CDR2 is SYDVKM. The CDR3 region has the DNA TGTGCCAGCAGTCCCTACCCGCTAGCGGGGCACCAAGAGACCCAGTACTTC. Translating it yields CASSPYPLAGHQETQYF.